This T cell receptor beta chain was documented in a study of cytomegalovirus exposure and HLA in healthy donors. Study-wide background: Out of several hundred genotyped donors, about 80% belonged to the Caucasian-associated ancestry cluster.

Germline V gives CDR1 SGHDT, CDR2 YYEEEE. Trimming removed 5 bases from V and 9 bases from J; junction bases left unmatched: 5. CDR3 size: 14 residues. Study conclusions and caveats: In vitro experiments confirmed that three CMV-associated chains were specific for CMV antigens. According to reports, the classifier identified cytomegalovirus status with high specificity and sensitivity. Follow-up analysis later connected one missense variant in DCLRE1C with trimming of TCR beta V- and J-genes.

This clone was picked up one time. What it binds is not known. The study ran its PCR with 60 Vbeta and 13 Jbeta primers. Assay used: immunoSEQ multiplex PCR; TCRdb lists only in-frame clones, some missing. The sample lists roughly 87,000 clones; roughly 83% were seen once. Specimen: PBMCs. This chain uses TRBV5-6 with TRBJ2-2, with 12 bases identical to TRBD2. The sequence came from a woman between 40 and 50 years old in good health and CMV-seropositive. The CDR3, as DNA: TGTGCCAGCAGTCGGACTAGCGGGAACTGGGAGCTGTTTTTT. As protein: CASSRTSGNWELFF.